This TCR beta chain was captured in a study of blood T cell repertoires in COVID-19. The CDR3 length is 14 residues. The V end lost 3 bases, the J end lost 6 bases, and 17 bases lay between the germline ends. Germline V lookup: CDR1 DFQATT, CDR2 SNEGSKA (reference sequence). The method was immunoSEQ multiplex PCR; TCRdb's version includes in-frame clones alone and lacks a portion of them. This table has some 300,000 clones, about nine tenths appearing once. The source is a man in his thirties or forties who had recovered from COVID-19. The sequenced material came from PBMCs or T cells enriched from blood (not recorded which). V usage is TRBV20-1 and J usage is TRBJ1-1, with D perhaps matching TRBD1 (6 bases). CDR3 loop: CSASGWRRGSEAFF. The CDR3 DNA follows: TGCAGTGCTAGTGGATGGCGCAGGGGCTCTGAAGCTTTCTTT.